This is a list of T cell receptor beta chains from one sample in a study of blood T cell repertoires in COVID-19. The method was immunoSEQ multiplex PCR; TCRdb's version includes in-frame clones alone and lacks a portion of them. The sample lists some 240,000 clones; approximately 78% were seen once. Material: peripheral blood. The source of these receptors is a woman in her sixties or seventies with COVID-19, enrolled during active disease. Both conserved end residues are trimmed from each CDR3. Only some rows state a clone size, as once, few, many or a class for expanded clones.

J	V	size	CDR3
TRBJ2-2	TRBV7-3	NA	ASSLVAGGRELF
TRBJ2-3	TRBV28	NA	ASSLVGGGTDTQY
TRBJ1-5	TRBV24-1	NA	ATDTGQGRGQPQH
TRBJ2-7	TRBV4-3	NA	ASSQETGLPYEQY
TRBJ2-7	TRBV6-1	NA	ASSEYGTAFSEQY
TRBJ1-4	TRBV6-2/TRBV6-3	once	ASSYPRGPSREKLF
TRBJ2-1	TRBV4-1	NA	ASSQESNRGNNEQF
TRBJ2-3	TRBV30	NA	AWRASGTDTQY
TRBJ2-2	TRBV15	NA	ATSREQGASGELF
TRBJ1-2	TRBV14	many	ASRPFETGSNYGYT
TRBJ2-7	TRBV6-5	NA	ASSSRSSEQY
TRBJ1-2	TRBV10-2	NA	ASSIDRGNYGYT
TRBJ1-2	TRBV7-2	NA	ASRMTGGGGYT
TRBJ1-5	TRBV20-1	NA	SASGTATNQPQH
TRBJ2-7	TRBV5-4	NA	ASSPITSGRIHEQY
TRBJ2-1	TRBV11-2	few	ASSLAGSYNEQF
TRBJ2-7	TRBV6-2/TRBV6-3	once	ASSYQKYEQY
TRBJ2-3	TRBV4-3	NA	ASSQDNSGRYTQY
TRBJ2-7	TRBV7-2	NA	ASSLAGLRGEQY
TRBJ2-2	TRBV29-1	NA	SVERGVELF
TRBJ2-7	TRBV7-2	NA	ASSLSGTGTYEQY
TRBJ2-5	TRBV5-4	NA	ASSRTSGAIETQY
TRBJ1-6	TRBV6-5	few	VSDPGYNSPLH